This is a list of T cell receptor beta chains from one sample in a study of T cell repertoires in cytomegalovirus infection. Each CDR3 protein is one row after TCRdb ran MiXCR on the reads. The sample includes 100,000 or so distinct CDR3 sequences, more than 15% of them seen just once. Sequences were obtained from PBMCs. These receptors were taken from a human donor in good health (CMV status not recorded). Some clones in this sample may be carry-over from other donors' samples. Each CDR3 is given with its conserved first and last residue. Fields, in order: V gene, CDR3 length, J gene, clone size, D gene, CDR3 protein, CDR3 DNA. D genes are given only for firm matches. The size field is filled for only some rows; it gives once, few, many or a size class.

>TRBV20-1|11|TRBJ2-5|NA|NA
CSAQYQETQYF
TGCAGTGCTCAGTACCAAGAGACCCAGTACTTC
>TRBV6-6|14|TRBJ2-7|few|NA
CASSKGTRRGEQYF
TGTGCCAGCTCTAAAGGGACACGGAGGGGCGAGCAGTACTTC
>TRBV2|13|TRBJ2-3|few|TRBD2
CASTSGGEDTQYF
TGTGCCAGCACTAGCGGGGGGGAAGATACGCAGTATTTT
>TRBV2|13|TRBJ1-4|few|NA
CASSEGRGLELFF
TGTGCCAGCAGTGAGGGTCGTGGGTTGGAACTGTTTTTT
>TRBV6-6|13|TRBJ2-7|few|NA
CASSPTVAYEQYF
TGTGCCAGCAGTCCGACAGTAGCCTACGAGCAGTACTTC
>TRBV7-9|16|TRBJ2-2|few|TRBD1
CASSLRGGLITGELFF
TGTGCCAGCAGCTTAAGAGGGGGCCTCATCACCGGGGAGCTGTTTTTT
>TRBV19|15|TRBJ2-1|many|TRBD2
CASSIPGLFYNEQFF
TGTGCCAGTAGTATTCCGGGACTATTCTACAATGAGCAGTTCTTC
>TRBV5-1|14|TRBJ2-1|few|NA
CASKGDNSYNEQFF
TGCGCCAGCAAAGGGGACAACTCCTACAATGAGCAGTTCTTC
>TRBV12-3/TRBV12-4|14|TRBJ2-3|many|NA
CASLPGRGLDTQYF
TGTGCCAGCCTCCCTGGGCGGGGATTAGATACGCAGTATTTT
>TRBV28|15|TRBJ1-1|NA|NA
CASSLGNERGTEAFF
TGTGCCAGCAGTTTGGGAAATGAAAGGGGCACTGAAGCTTTCTTT
>TRBV7-2|17|TRBJ2-5|many|NA
CASSFPRLGTPRGTQYF
TGTGCCAGCAGCTTTCCAAGACTAGGAACACCCAGGGGGACCCAGTACTTC
>TRBV28|16|TRBJ2-3|many|NA
CASYPGGLATTDTQYF
TGTGCCAGCTACCCTGGGGGGCTAGCGACAACAGATACGCAGTATTTT
>TRBV7-9|14|TRBJ1-1|many|TRBD1
CASSLTGEGTEAFF
TGTGCCAGCAGCTTAACAGGGGAAGGGACTGAAGCTTTCTTT
>TRBV7-2|16|TRBJ2-2|NA|NA
CASSLPSSRGTGELFF
TGTGCCAGCAGCTTACCAAGTAGCCGGGGGACCGGGGAGCTGTTTTTT
>TRBV11-2|16|TRBJ1-1|few|TRBD1
CASSLGTGGIYTEAFF
TGTGCCAGCAGCCTCGGGACAGGGGGTATCTACACTGAAGCTTTCTTT
>TRBV29-1|14|TRBJ1-2|NA|TRBD1
CSVGDRGLNYGYTF
TGCAGCGTTGGGGACAGGGGCCTAAACTATGGCTACACCTTC
>TRBV7-9|14|TRBJ1-6|many|NA
CASSRGIAGSPLHF
TGTGCCAGCAGCCGTGGAATTGCGGGGTCACCCCTCCACTTT
>TRBV7-2|15|TRBJ2-5|few|TRBD2
CASSELAGEQETQYF
TGTGCCAGCAGCGAACTAGCGGGGGAACAAGAGACCCAGTACTTC
>TRBV19|14|TRBJ1-1|NA|NA
CASTPGRVYTEAFF
TGTGCCAGTACCCCAGGGAGAGTGTACACTGAAGCTTTCTTT
>TRBV7-2|15|TRBJ1-2|many|TRBD1
CASSSQRRTGDGYTF
TGTGCCAGCAGCTCCCAAAGACGGACAGGGGACGGCTACACCTTC
>TRBV27|18|TRBJ2-7|NA|TRBD1
CASTAFGVGDRGRYEQYF
TGTGCCAGCACAGCTTTCGGCGTGGGGGACAGGGGACGATACGAGCAGTACTTC
>TRBV9|13|TRBJ2-6|few|NA
CASKPSGANVLTF
TGTGCCAGCAAACCCTCCGGGGCCAACGTCCTGACTTTC
>TRBV5-6|13|TRBJ2-5|many|TRBD2
CASRTSGKETQYF
TGTGCCAGCAGGACCAGCGGGAAAGAGACCCAGTACTTC
>TRBV7-2|15|TRBJ2-2|NA|TRBD2
CASSFGGANTGELFF
TGTGCCAGCAGCTTCGGGGGGGCGAACACCGGGGAGCTGTTTTTT
>TRBV18|16|TRBJ1-3|few|NA
CASSAETRGRGNTIYF
TGTGCCAGCTCAGCGGAGACCCGTGGTCGTGGAAACACCATATATTTT
>TRBV2|15|TRBJ1-1|NA|TRBD1
CASRARQGTNTEAFF
TGTGCCAGCAGGGCTAGACAGGGGACGAACACTGAAGCTTTCTTT
>TRBV5-5|15|TRBJ2-2|NA|NA
CASSLGTAPNGELFF
TGTGCCAGCAGCTTGGGGACGGCTCCAAACGGGGAGCTGTTTTTT
>TRBV6-1|13|TRBJ2-5|few|NA
CASSARVRETQYF
TGTGCCAGCAGTGCCCGGGTCCGGGAGACCCAGTACTTC
>TRBV7-2|13|TRBJ1-2|many|NA
CASSPARGGGYTF
TGTGCCAGCAGCCCCGCCCGGGGCGGAGGCTACACCTTC
>TRBV2|15|TRBJ2-7|NA|TRBD2
CASSSIAGGLYEQYF
TGTGCCAGCAGTTCAATAGCGGGGGGCCTCTACGAGCAGTACTTC
>TRBV5-1|13|TRBJ2-7|few|NA
CASSWIGVYEQYF
TGCGCCAGCAGCTGGATCGGAGTATACGAGCAGTACTTC
>TRBV11-2|15|TRBJ1-3|few|NA
CASSLDLERGNTIYF
TGTGCCAGCAGCTTAGACCTCGAGCGAGGAAACACCATATATTTT
>TRBV5-1|15|TRBJ1-3|many|NA
CASSLVGYPGNTIYF
TGCGCCAGCAGCTTGGTAGGGTATCCTGGAAACACCATATATTTT